This note documents a single T cell receptor (beta chain) sequence. Its antigen is unidentified. These data are taken from a study of cytomegalovirus exposure and HLA in healthy donors. General study findings and limits: Later analysis reportedly placed an Asian-associated ancestry cluster below the roughly 700-donor mean in N-insertions. In a later analysis, common viral pathogens appeared linked to several of the most significant clusters.

PCR used 60 Vbeta primers and 13 Jbeta primers. TCRdb's table, derived via immunoSEQ multiplex PCR, lists solely in-frame clones and lacks some. The profile shows some 180,000 clones, around 78% of them singletons. The TCR originated in a woman younger than 45 in good health and CMV-seropositive. The sequenced sample consisted of PBMCs.

The chain's CDR3 is CASSLETGGYTF. CDR3 nucleotides: TGTGCCAGCAGCTTAGAGACAGGGGGCTACACCTTC. This chain uses TRBV11-2 with TRBJ1-2; 7 positions agree with TRBD1. This CDR3 is 12 amino acids long. V trimming: 0 bases; J trimming: 8 bases; junction bases outside the gene matches: 0. Germline values: CDR1 SGHAT, CDR2 FQNNGV. Full variable domain (remainder filled in from reference TRBV11-2 and TRBJ1-2): EAGVAQSPRYKIIEKRQSVAFWCNPISGHATLYWYQQILGQGPKLLIQFQNNGVVDDSQLPKDRFSAERLKGVDSTLKIQPAKLEDSAVYLCASSLETGGYTFGSGTRLTVV.